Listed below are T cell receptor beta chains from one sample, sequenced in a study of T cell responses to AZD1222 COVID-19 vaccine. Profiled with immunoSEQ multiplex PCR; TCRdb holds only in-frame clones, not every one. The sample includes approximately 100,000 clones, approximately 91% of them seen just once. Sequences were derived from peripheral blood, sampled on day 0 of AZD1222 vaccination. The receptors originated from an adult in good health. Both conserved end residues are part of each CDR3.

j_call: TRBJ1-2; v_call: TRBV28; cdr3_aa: CASSWGQGETMSYGYTF
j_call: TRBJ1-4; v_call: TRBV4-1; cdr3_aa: CASSHSANGEKLFF
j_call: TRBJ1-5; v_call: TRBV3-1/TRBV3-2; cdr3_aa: CASSFGDQPQHF
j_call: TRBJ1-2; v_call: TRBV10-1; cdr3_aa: CAIPRHGASCNGYTF
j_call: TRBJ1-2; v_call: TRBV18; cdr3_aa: CASSPYSDGYTF
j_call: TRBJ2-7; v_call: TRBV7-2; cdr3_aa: CASRVKQDSFSYEQYF
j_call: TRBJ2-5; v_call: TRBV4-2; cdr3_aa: CASSQVLAGSRTQYF
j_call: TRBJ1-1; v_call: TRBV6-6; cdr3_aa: CASSYAADAGTEAFF
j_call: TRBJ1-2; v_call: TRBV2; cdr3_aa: CASRRRGVDYGYTF
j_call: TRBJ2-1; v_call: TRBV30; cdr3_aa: CAWTTGLANNEQFF
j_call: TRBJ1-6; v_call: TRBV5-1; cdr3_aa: CASSGGDRGHSPLHF
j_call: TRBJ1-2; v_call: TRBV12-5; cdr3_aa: CASGLGAPYGYTF
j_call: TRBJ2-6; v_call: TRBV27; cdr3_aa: CASSLFLGAGSGANVLTF
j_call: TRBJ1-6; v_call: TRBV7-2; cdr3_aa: CASSFQSPLHF
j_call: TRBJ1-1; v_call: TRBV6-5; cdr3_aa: CASSYQQAGTEAFF
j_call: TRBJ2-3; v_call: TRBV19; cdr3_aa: CASRTFGGGGDTQYF
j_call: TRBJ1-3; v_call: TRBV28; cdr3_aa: CATLPPSGNTIYF
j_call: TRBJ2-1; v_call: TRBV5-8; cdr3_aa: CASSFVGGTYNEQFF
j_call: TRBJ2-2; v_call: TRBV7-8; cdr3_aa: CASSLAVGLAGGRTGELFF
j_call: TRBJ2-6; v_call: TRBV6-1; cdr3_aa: CASSEVSHRASGANVLTF
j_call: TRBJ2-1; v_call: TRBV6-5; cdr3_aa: CASSYSGLYSYNEQFF
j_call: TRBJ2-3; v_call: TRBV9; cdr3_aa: CASSVGAGGLLDTQYF
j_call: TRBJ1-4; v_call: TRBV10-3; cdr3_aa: CAISASVGQGSEKLFF